This T cell receptor beta chain emerged from a study of glioma-infiltrating T cells. The iRepertoire nested amplicon-rescue multiplex PCR amplified TCR alpha and beta CDR3s from RNA. One entry per CDR3 protein, called by TCRdb with MiXCR from the multiplex PCR reads. The repertoire holds approximately 100,000 distinct CDR3 sequences, with around 28% as singletons. Germline CDR1 and CDR2: SGHNT and YYREEE (reference sequence). The ends were cut back, 0 bases at V and 0 bases at J, with 7 bases in the middle. The CDR3 is 15 residues long. A word on this clonotype: Its matching antigen is unknown.

Study-level results: Tissue and blood shared very few CDR3 sequences.

This sequence joins TRBV5-4 and TRBJ2-1; D not resolved. The specimen sequenced was glioma tissue, nonneoplastic brain tissue, or PBMCs (not recorded which). This TCR was sampled from a human donor with low-grade glioma or glioblastoma, undergoing nonglioma brain surgery, or in good health (not recorded which). CDR3 nucleotide sequence: TGTGCCAGCAGCTTGGCACAGAGCTCCTACAATGAGCAGTTCTTC. Translating gives CASSLAQSSYNEQFF.